This passage covers 32 T cell receptor beta chains from one sample sequenced in a study of OX40 agonist ivuxolimab in advanced cancers. Sequencing used immunoSEQ multiplex PCR; TCRdb keeps in-frame clones, though not all of them. The sample lists around 72,000 clones, just over 90% occurring once. Sample: CD4+ or CD8+ T cells sorted from blood, taken in a trial of the OX40 agonist ivuxolimab. Receptors originate from an adult with an advanced solid tumor such as melanoma, head and neck, liver or kidney cancer.

This clone rates as medium-sized. In nucleotides, the CDR3 is TGTGCCAGCGAGGAGGTCCCAACTAATGAAAAACTGTTTTTT. Protein product: CASEEVPTNEKLFF. The genes are TRBV5-5 and TRBJ1-4; D unresolved. This CDR3 contains 14 residues. Between the trimmed V and J ends, which lost 7 bases and 0 bases, there was a span of 10 bases. Germline V gives CDR1 SGHKS, CDR2 YYEKEE (reference sequence).

J is TRBJ2-3 and V is TRBV6-1, with D perhaps matching TRBD2 (6 bases). Germline assignment: CDR1 MNHNS and CDR2 SASEGT. V was pared by 6 bases and J by 4 bases, with 14 bases between. This CDR3 contains 14 residues. In nucleotides, the CDR3 is TGTGCCAGCAGGCGGGGAAGTTCGGCAGATACGCAGTATTTT. This translates into CASRRGSSADTQYF.

This clone was detected a few times. The V and J genes are TRBV10-1 and TRBJ1-6; D is possibly TRBD1 (5 bases). V was clipped by 9 bases and J by 5 bases, with 11 bases between them. Germline CDR1 WNHNN, CDR2 SYGVQD (reference sequence). There are 13 residues in the CDR3. Here the CDR3 reads CARFRDHNSPLHF. For the CDR3, the DNA is TGCGCCAGGTTCCGGGACCATAATTCACCCCTCCACTTT.

This chain joins TRBV19 and TRBJ1-1; D possibly corresponds to TRBD1 (5 bases). The germline V gene encodes CDR1 LNHDA and CDR2 SQIVND (reference sequence). V gave up 6 bases and J gave up 1 base, with 9 bases separating them. The CDR3 has 13 residues. This chain's CDR3 is CASRWQGNTEAFF. Here the CDR3 DNA reads TGTGCCAGTAGGTGGCAGGGGAACACTGAAGCTTTCTTT.

The chain links TRBV28 to TRBJ1-3; no reliable D call. V was shortened by 4 bases and J by 0 bases, with 10 bases between the two germline ends. The CDR3 length is 15 residues. CDR1 and CDR2 from the germline V gene are MDHEN and SYDVKM. The chain's CDR3 is CASSSPVPSGNTIYF. CDR3 DNA: TGTGCCAGCAGTTCCCCAGTACCCTCTGGAAACACCATATATTTT.

The chain joins TRBV29-1 to TRBJ2-7, with D uncertain. Germline lookup yields CDR1 SQVTM and CDR2 ANQGSEA. The CDR3 is 11 residues long. V was cut by 6 bases and J by 1 base, with 7 bases left in between. CDR3 sequence (DNA): TGCAGCGTCCGTAAGTCCTACGAGCAGTACTTC. Amino acids: CSVRKSYEQYF.

This clone is a singleton in its sample. The chain has TRBV7-4 and TRBJ1-5, with 8 bases aligning to TRBD1. CDR1 is SGHVT and CDR2 is SQSDAQ in the germline V gene. The CDR3 covers 16 residues. V lost 7 bases to trimming and J lost 6 bases; unmatched junction nucleotides: 14. CDR3 coding DNA: TGTGCCAGCACCTTGATGGACAGGGAATCAGGTCAGCCCCAGCATTTT. Amino acids: CASTLMDRESGQPQHF.

The genes are TRBV5-1 and TRBJ2-1; D is unresolved. The V gene's germline CDR1 is SGHRS and CDR2 YFSETQ. This CDR3 has 13 amino acids. Deletions cut 0 bases from V and 4 bases from J, with 5 bases between. The CDR3 loop is CASSLAQYNEQFF. As DNA, the CDR3 is TGCGCCAGCAGCTTGGCCCAATACAATGAGCAGTTCTTC.

The chain employs TRBV7-3 and TRBJ1-1, with D possibly being TRBD1 (5 bases). Germline V gene lookup returns CDR1 SGHTA and CDR2 FQGTGA. This CDR3 spans 13 amino acids. V lost 1 base and J 5 bases, leaving 8 bases between the germline ends. The CDR3 bases are TGTGCCAGCAGCTTAAGCAGGGATACTGAAGCTTTCTTT. The encoded protein is CASSLSRDTEAFF.

The V gene is TRBV2, the J gene TRBJ2-5; 10 positions match TRBD1. The V and J ends lost 6 bases and 5 bases, in that order; junction bases with no gene match: 9. Germline CDR1 is SNHLY and CDR2 is FYNNEI. The CDR3 runs 15 residues. The CDR3 region has the DNA TGTGCCAGCAGGGAGACAGGGGGCCGAAGGGAGACCCAGTACTTC. Protein sequence: CASRETGGRRETQYF.

The chain employs TRBV28 and TRBJ2-7, with TRBD1 identical over 7 bases. V trimming: 7 bases; J trimming: 2 bases; junction bases outside the gene matches: 11. The germline V gene has CDR1 MDHEN and CDR2 SYDVKM. The CDR3 sequence is 15 residues long. This CDR3 reads CASTPPTGLPYEQYF. The CDR3 DNA sequence: TGTGCCAGCACCCCTCCGACAGGGCTACCCTACGAGCAGTACTTC.

The V and J genes are TRBV19 and TRBJ2-1; the D gene could be TRBD1 or TRBD2 (6 bases each). V was clipped by 7 bases and J by 4 bases, with 14 bases between them. Germline V gene lookup returns CDR1 LNHDA and CDR2 SQIVND (reference sequence). The CDR3 sequence is 14 residues long. The CDR3 here is CASTGRGGYNEQFF. CDR3 in DNA: TGTGCCAGTACCGGGAGAGGGGGATACAATGAGCAGTTCTTC. The full variable domain, completed using reference TRBV19 and TRBJ2-1, is DGGITQSPKYLFRKEGQNVTLSCEQNLNHDAMYWYRQDPGQGLRLIYYSQIVNDFQKGDIAEGYSVSREKKESFPLTVTSAQKNPTAFYLCASTGRGGYNEQFFGPGTRLTVL.

The rearrangement uses TRBV6-5 and TRBJ2-1; weak D call: TRBD2 (6 bases). Trimming shortened V by 4 bases and J by 7 bases, and 14 bases separated the two germline ends. CDR1 MNHEY and CDR2 SVGAGI come from the germline V gene. The CDR3 sequence is 14 residues long. The CDR3 DNA follows: TGTGCCAGCAGTTCCCTCCTAGCGCGGAATGAGCAGTTCTTC. Its translation is CASSSLLARNEQFF.

This clone was counted only a few times. This chain links TRBV27 with TRBJ1-2, with a tentative D call TRBD1 (6 bases). V was trimmed by 7 bases and J by 8 bases, leaving 29 bases between them. CDR1 MNHEY and CDR2 SMNVEV come from the germline V gene (reference sequence). The CDR3 is made up of 17 amino acids. In DNA, the CDR3 is TGTGCCAGCACCAGATGGGGTGTGCAGGCCCTTGGGGGCGGCTACACCTTC. This codes for CASTRWGVQALGGGYTF.

The DNA of the CDR3 is TGTGCCAGCAGTGGGCGGGGACAGGGGATTTTCTATGGCTACACCTTC. It codes for CASSGRGQGIFYGYTF. This chain links TRBV6-1 with TRBJ1-2; TRBD1 aligns across 10 bases. J lost 4 bases, V lost 4 bases, and 9 bases had no gene match. Germline lookup yields CDR1 MNHNS and CDR2 SASEGT. The CDR3 extends over 16 amino acids.

The chain carries TRBV21-1 and TRBJ2-2; the D call in the table, TRBD2, was not verified against the DNA. TRBV21-1 is flagged as a pseudogene. The CDR3 is 17 residues long. The CDR3 nucleotides read TGTGCCAGCAGCAAAGGGGGAGGGGGGCGTCACACCGGGGAGCTGTTTTTT. Its protein is CASSKGGGGRHTGELFF.

This clone was counted a single time. The chain has TRBV7-3 and TRBJ2-5; TRBD1 agrees at 9 bases. The CDR3 totals 15 residues. Trimming removed 5 bases from V and 5 bases from J; junction bases left unmatched: 9. CDR1 and CDR2 (germline): SGHTA, FQGTGA. CDR3: CASSPRTGVVETQYF. The CDR3 coding sequence is TGTGCCAGCAGCCCGCGGACAGGGGTCGTGGAGACCCAGTACTTC.

The rearrangement links TRBV6-6 to TRBJ1-5; D is unresolved. The CDR3 runs to 14 residues. V was cut by 7 bases and J by 4 bases, with 14 bases left in between. The germline CDR1 and CDR2 sequences are MNHNY and SVGAGI (reference sequence). The CDR3 DNA reads as TGTGCCAGCAATTTGGACGGTGGGAATCAGCCCCAGCATTTT. It encodes CASNLDGGNQPQHF.

This clone was counted a single time. V is TRBV9 and J is TRBJ2-3, with 11 bases fitting TRBD2. CDR1 SGDLS and CDR2 YYNGEE come from the germline V gene. CDR3 length: 16 residues. With V trimmed by 0 bases and J by 2 bases, 2 bases remained unmatched. The CDR3 here is CASSVGLAGFTDTQYF. For the CDR3, the DNA is TGTGCCAGCAGCGTAGGACTAGCGGGGTTCACAGATACGCAGTATTTT.

The chain uses TRBV6-6 and TRBJ2-1; 7 bases line up with TRBD1. With V trimmed by 2 bases and J by 5 bases, 9 bases remained unmatched. This CDR3 spans 16 amino acids. Per the germline V gene, CDR1 is MNHNY and CDR2 is SVGAGI (reference sequence). CDR3 protein: CASSYNVRTGDNEQFF. CDR3 nucleotide sequence: TGTGCCAGCAGTTACAACGTTCGGACAGGCGACAATGAGCAGTTCTTC.

The V gene is TRBV5-1, the J gene TRBJ1-1, with D uncertain. The germline V gene encodes CDR1 SGHRS and CDR2 YFSETQ. The germline V and J ends were trimmed by 5 bases and 4 bases, with 18 bases remaining between them. The CDR3 covers 15 residues. The CDR3 here is CASRNWGKKATEAFF. DNA for the CDR3: TGCGCCAGCAGGAATTGGGGTAAAAAGGCCACTGAAGCTTTCTTT.

The chain carries TRBV28 and TRBJ1-6; D is possibly TRBD1 (6 bases). The germline V gene encodes CDR1 MDHEN and CDR2 SYDVKM. Trimming took off 6 bases at V and 6 bases at J, with 12 bases between the two ends. The CDR3 length is 14 residues. CDR3 residues: CASSPGQTNSPLHF. The CDR3 DNA is TGTGCCAGCAGCCCTGGACAGACTAATTCACCCCTCCACTTT.

The chain carries TRBV12-5 and TRBJ2-3, with 12 bases lining up with TRBD2. The V and J ends lost 6 bases and 2 bases, in that order; junction bases with no gene match: 15. Germline V lookup: CDR1 LGHNT, CDR2 FRNRAP. This CDR3 contains 19 residues. CDR3 in DNA: TGTGCTAGTGGAGCCGGGACTAGCGGGTATGAGGTCAACACAGATACGCAGTATTTT. Translated, it gives CASGAGTSGYEVNTDTQYF.

The chain is built from TRBV6-5 and TRBJ1-1, with 9 nucleotides matching TRBD1. V lost 6 bases and J lost 11; bases outside the gene matches: 4. There are 11 residues in the CDR3. The germline CDR1 and CDR2 sequences are MNHEY and SVGAGI. The CDR3 region is CASRAGTGAFF. The CDR3 nucleotides read TGTGCCAGCAGAGCCGGGACAGGGGCTTTCTTT.

The chain combines TRBV27 with TRBJ2-3; 7 bases map to TRBD2. Germline CDR1 MNHEY, CDR2 SMNVEV (reference sequence). The CDR3 has 14 residues. The V gene end was trimmed by 3 bases and the J gene end by 7 bases; junction bases not matched to a gene: 7. The CDR3 DNA follows: TGTGCCAGCAGTTTTAGGCTAGCGGTCTATACGCAGTATTTT. Its translation is CASSFRLAVYTQYF.

The chain joins TRBV18 to TRBJ2-1, with 8 bases matching TRBD2. CDR1 and CDR2 (germline): KGHSH, LQKENI. J gave up 8 bases and V 6 bases, and 9 bases lay outside the gene matches. The CDR3 contains 14 residues. The CDR3 region has the DNA TGTGCCAGCTCCCAAGGACTAGCCTGGGATGAGCAGTTCTTC. This gives the protein CASSQGLAWDEQFF.

This chain connects TRBV19 to TRBJ2-7; no clear D. Germline V gene sequence: CDR1 LNHDA, CDR2 SQIVND (reference sequence). Trimming removed 4 bases from V and 3 bases from J, with 1 base in between. CDR3 length equals 10 residues. The CDR3, as DNA: TGTGCCAGTAGTAACTACGAGCAGTACTTC. Its translation is CASSNYEQYF.

The chain joins TRBV6-6 to TRBJ2-5, with a tentative D call TRBD1 (6 bases). V lost 6 bases, J lost 3 bases, and 17 bases lay in between. From germline, CDR1 is MNHNY and CDR2 SVGAGI (reference sequence). The CDR3 contains 15 residues. The CDR3 sequence is CASRHLRGWEETQYF. For the CDR3, the DNA is TGTGCCAGCAGGCACCTCAGGGGTTGGGAAGAGACCCAGTACTTC.

The V call is TRBV4-2, the J call TRBJ2-1; 7 bases align to TRBD2. Trimming cost V 0 bases and J 4 bases; bases outside gene matches: 12. Per the germline V gene, CDR1 is LGHNA and CDR2 is YNFKEQ. This CDR3 comprises 18 residues. The CDR3, as DNA: TGTGCCAGCAGCCAAGATCGGGGCTCCGGGACTACTTACAATGAGCAGTTCTTC. The encoded protein is CASSQDRGSGTTYNEQFF.

The rearrangement joins TRBV7-3 to TRBJ2-3; the D gene is possibly TRBD2 (7 bases). The CDR3 has 18 residues. Germline V lookup: CDR1 SGHTA, CDR2 FQGTGA. Trimming cost V 6 bases and J 2 bases, with 24 bases left between them. The CDR3 DNA is TGTGCCAGCAGTTCAAACCCGGGGGGCCTAACAATCACAGATACGCAGTATTTT. This gives the protein CASSSNPGGLTITDTQYF.

V gene TRBV30 combines with J gene TRBJ2-5, with D possibly being TRBD2 (7 bases). Germline loops: CDR1 GTSNPN, CDR2 SVGIG (reference sequence). The CDR3 runs 12 residues. Trimming cost V 8 bases and J 5 bases, with 15 bases left between them. CDR3 loop: CARSEGGETQYF. Here the CDR3 DNA reads TGTGCCCGCTCGGAGGGGGGGGAGACCCAGTACTTC. The full variable domain, completed using reference TRBV30 and TRBJ2-5, is SQTIHQWPATLVQPVGSPLSLECTVEGTSNPNLYWYRQAAGRGLQLLFYSVGIGQISSEVPQNLSASRPQDRQFILSSKKLLLSDSGFYLCARSEGGETQYFGPGTRLLVL.

The chain combines TRBV10-3 with TRBJ2-2, with 11 positions matching TRBD2. Germline loops: CDR1 ENHRY, CDR2 SYGVKD. This CDR3 comprises 18 residues. V lost 0 bases to trimming and J lost 0 bases; unmatched junction nucleotides: 3. The chain's CDR3 is CAISESLSGRANTGELFF. The CDR3 DNA sequence: TGTGCCATCAGTGAGTCTCTTAGCGGGAGGGCGAACACCGGGGAGCTGTTTTTT.